This TCR beta chain was obtained from a study of blood T cells in healthy people across ages. Study-level findings and limits: Considered underestimates were the diversity estimates obtained from one million T cells. Lack of knowledge of donor CMV status possibly confounded expanded clonotype changes.

Together with a sample-barcoded 5' primer, a J-beta primer mix was included in a second PCR lasting about 7 to 11 cycles. TCRdb itself ran the 5' RACE reads through MiXCR, one entry per CDR3 protein. The sample has about 510,000 distinct CDR3 sequences; over 25% are singletons. In regard to this clonotype: The antigen remains undetermined.

The same sample was also studied in work on T cells of mothers and their children. That study adds: In the second PCR, M1S primer introduced barcodes and 2-4 random bases. Whether pairs are related or unrelated, thymic selection shapes their TCR recombination output in much the same way.

Sequenced material: blood. This clonotype originated in a boy between 2 and 10 years old in good health.

CDR3 in DNA: TGCAGCGGGACTAGCGGGACTAGCTCCTACAATGAGCAGTTCTTC. This sequence encodes CSGTSGTSSYNEQFF. The chain is built from TRBV29-1 and TRBJ2-1; 12 positions agree with TRBD2. Germline V gives CDR1 SQVTM, CDR2 ANQGSEA. V lost 7 bases to trimming and J lost 0 bases; unmatched junction nucleotides: 4. This CDR3 has 15 amino acids.